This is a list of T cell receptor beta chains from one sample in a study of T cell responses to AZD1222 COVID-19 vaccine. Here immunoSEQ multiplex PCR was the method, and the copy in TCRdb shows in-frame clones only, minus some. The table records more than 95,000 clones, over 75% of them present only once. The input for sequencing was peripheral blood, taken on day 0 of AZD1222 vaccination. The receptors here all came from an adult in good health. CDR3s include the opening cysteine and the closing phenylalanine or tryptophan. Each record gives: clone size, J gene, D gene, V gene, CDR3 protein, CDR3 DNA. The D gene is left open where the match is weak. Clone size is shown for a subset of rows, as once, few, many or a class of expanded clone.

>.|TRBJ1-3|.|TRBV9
CASSVGYSGNTIYF
TGTGCCAGCAGCGTAGGGTACTCTGGAAACACCATATATTTT
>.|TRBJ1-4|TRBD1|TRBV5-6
CASSRTGTGTNEKLFF
TGTGCCAGCAGCAGGACCGGGACAGGAACTAATGAAAAACTGTTTTTT
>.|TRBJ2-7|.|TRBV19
CASSVPGSGYEQYF
TGTGCCAGTAGTGTACCGGGATCGGGTTACGAGCAGTACTTC
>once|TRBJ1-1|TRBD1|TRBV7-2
CASRRTGGARMNTEAFF
TGTGCCAGCAGACGGACAGGGGGCGCCCGCATGAACACTGAAGCTTTCTTT
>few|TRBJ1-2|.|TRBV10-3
CAISESGGGYTF
TGTGCCATCAGTGAGAGTGGTGGGGGCTACACCTTC
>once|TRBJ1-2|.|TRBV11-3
CASSLGYRDGYTF
TGTGCCAGCAGCTTAGGTTATAGAGATGGCTACACCTTC
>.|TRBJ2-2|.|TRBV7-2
CASSRDRSRGELFF
TGTGCCAGCAGCCGTGACAGGTCTCGGGGGGAGCTGTTTTTT
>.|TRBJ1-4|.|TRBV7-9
CASSLGAEKLFF
TGTGCCAGCAGCTTGGGAGCGGAAAAACTGTTTTTT
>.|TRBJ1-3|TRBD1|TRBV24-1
CATSDLPPRRLGDRVYYGNTIYF
TGTGCCACCAGTGATTTGCCTCCCAGGAGGTTAGGGGACAGGGTGTATTATGGAAACACCATATATTTT
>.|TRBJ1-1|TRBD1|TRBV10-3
CAISFEDRESEAFF
TGTGCCATCAGTTTTGAGGACAGGGAATCAGAAGCTTTCTTT
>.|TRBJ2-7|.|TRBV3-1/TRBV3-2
CASSPTWSVGSEQYF
TGTGCCAGCAGCCCCACGTGGTCGGTGGGGAGCGAGCAGTACTTC
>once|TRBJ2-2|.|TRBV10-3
CAISESGRVTGELFF
TGTGCCATCAGTGAGTCAGGACGCGTGACCGGGGAGCTGTTTTTT
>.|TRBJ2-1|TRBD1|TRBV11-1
CASSPGQGDYNEQFF
TGTGCCAGCAGCCCAGGACAGGGGGATTACAATGAGCAGTTCTTC
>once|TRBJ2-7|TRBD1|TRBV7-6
CASSLQGAYEQYF
TGTGCCAGCAGCTTACAGGGGGCCTACGAGCAGTACTTC
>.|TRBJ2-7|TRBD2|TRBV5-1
CASSLAPSGGSYEQYF
TGCGCCAGCAGCTTGGCCCCTAGCGGGGGCTCCTACGAGCAGTACTTC
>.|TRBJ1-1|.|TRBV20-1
CSASYSSEAFF
TGCAGTGCTTCATACAGCAGTGAAGCTTTCTTT
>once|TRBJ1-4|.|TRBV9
CASSVGGAEKLFF
TGTGCCAGCAGCGTAGGGGGGGCGGAAAAACTGTTTTTT
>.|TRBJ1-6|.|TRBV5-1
CASSLDASDISYNSPLHF
TGCGCCAGCAGCTTGGATGCCTCAGATATCTCCTATAATTCACCCCTCCACTTT
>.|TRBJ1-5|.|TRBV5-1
CASSLFGGDQPQHF
TGCGCCAGCAGCTTGTTCGGGGGAGATCAGCCCCAGCATTTT
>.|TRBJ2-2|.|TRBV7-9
CASRPRGAQLIGELFF
TGTGCCAGCAGACCCCGGGGGGCGCAATTGATCGGGGAGCTGTTTTTT
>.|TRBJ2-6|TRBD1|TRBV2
CASSPGQGIYTGANVLTF
TGTGCCAGCAGTCCGGGACAGGGGATATACACGGGGGCCAACGTCCTGACTTTC
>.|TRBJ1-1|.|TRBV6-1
CASSLQQGLDTEAFF
TGTGCCAGCAGTCTTCAACAGGGTTTGGACACTGAAGCTTTCTTT
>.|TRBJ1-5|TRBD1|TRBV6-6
CASSPGTGVGPQHF
TGTGCCAGCAGCCCCGGGACAGGGGTGGGGCCCCAGCATTTT
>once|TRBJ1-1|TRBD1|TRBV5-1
CASSLQGVVAEAFF
TGCGCCAGCAGCCTCCAGGGGGTCGTGGCTGAAGCTTTCTTT
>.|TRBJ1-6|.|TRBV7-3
CASSFAGDSPLHF
TGTGCCAGCAGCTTCGCAGGGGATTCACCCCTCCACTTT
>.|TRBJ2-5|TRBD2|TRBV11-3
CASSFERQGLALEETQYF
TGTGCCAGCAGCTTCGAGCGGCAGGGACTAGCCCTGGAGGAGACCCAGTACTTC
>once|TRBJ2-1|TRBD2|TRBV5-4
CASLPGGSYNEQFF
TGTGCCAGCTTACCGGGGGGGAGCTACAATGAGCAGTTCTTC
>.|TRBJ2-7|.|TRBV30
CAWSRDSYEQYF
TGTGCCTGGAGTAGGGACTCCTACGAGCAGTACTTC
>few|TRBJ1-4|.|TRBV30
CAWSVSGGNEKLFF
TGTGCCTGGAGTGTATCCGGGGGTAATGAAAAACTGTTTTTT
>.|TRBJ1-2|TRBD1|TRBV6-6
CASSSQQGANYGYTF
TGTGCCAGCAGTTCCCAACAGGGGGCTAACTATGGCTACACCTTC
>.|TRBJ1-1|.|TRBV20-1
CSASDWPEAFF
TGCAGTGCTAGTGATTGGCCTGAAGCTTTCTTT
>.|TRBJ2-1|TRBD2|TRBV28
CASSPRLADYNEQFF
TGTGCCAGCAGCCCCCGACTAGCGGACTACAATGAGCAGTTCTTC
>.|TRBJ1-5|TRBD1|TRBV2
CASSLDRAVGNQPQHF
TGTGCCAGCAGCCTCGACAGGGCTGTTGGCAATCAGCCCCAGCATTTT
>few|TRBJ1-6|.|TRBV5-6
CASSPRGISPLHF
TGTGCCAGCAGTCCTCGCGGCATTTCACCCCTCCACTTT
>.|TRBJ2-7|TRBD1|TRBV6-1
CASSEGTGATYEQYF
TGTGCCAGCAGTGAAGGGACAGGGGCCACCTACGAGCAGTACTTC
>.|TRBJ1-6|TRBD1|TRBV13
CASSSLIKKRGPSYNSPLHF
TGTGCCAGCAGCTCCCTGATTAAAAAGAGGGGGCCGTCCTATAATTCACCCCTCCACTTT
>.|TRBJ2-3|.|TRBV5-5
CASSPLAPRDTQYF
TGTGCCAGCAGCCCTCTAGCGCCCCGGGATACGCAGTATTTT
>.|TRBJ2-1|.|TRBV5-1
CASSLGDNYNEQFF
TGCGCCAGCAGCTTGGGGGACAACTACAATGAGCAGTTCTTC
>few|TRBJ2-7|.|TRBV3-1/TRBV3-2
CASSQAGGAFYEQYF
TGTGCCAGCAGCCAAGCAGGGGGGGCCTTCTACGAGCAGTACTTC
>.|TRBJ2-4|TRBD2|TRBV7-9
CASSFISGGADIQYF
TGTGCCAGCAGCTTTATTAGCGGGGGGGCGGACATTCAGTACTTC
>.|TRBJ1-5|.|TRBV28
CAGSLGQGRQPQHF
TGTGCCGGCAGTTTGGGCCAGGGACGGCAGCCCCAGCATTTT
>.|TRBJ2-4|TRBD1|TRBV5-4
CASSLRQGENIQYF
TGTGCCAGCAGCTTGAGACAGGGCGAAAACATTCAGTACTTC